Below are 10 T cell receptor beta chains sequenced from a single sample in a study of T-cell memory formation after mild COVID-19. TCRdb re-called the 5' RACE reads through MiXCR, storing one row per CDR3 protein. The repertoire holds 550,000 to 600,000 distinct CDR3 sequences, with roughly 20% as singletons. Sequencing used PBMCs or a T cell subset sorted from them (not recorded which). The origin of the receptors is an adult woman who had mild COVID-19 (a few samples of this study predate the infection). Cell type and time point are not known.

This chain uses TRBV6-6 with TRBJ2-1; 7 bases match TRBD2. The ends lost 6 bases at V and 4 bases at J; junction bases unmatched: 3. The CDR3 covers 13 residues. The germline V gene encodes CDR1 MNHNY and CDR2 SVGAGI (reference sequence). The CDR3 sequence: CASSSGIYNEQFF. DNA of the CDR3: TGTGCCAGCAGCAGCGGGATTTACAATGAGCAGTTCTTC.

This clonotype has more than one count but fewer than ten. The chain links TRBV4-1 to TRBJ2-1; D gene uncertain. V was cut by 1 base and J by 12 bases, with 10 bases left in between. Germline assignment: CDR1 MGHRA and CDR2 YSYEKL. The CDR3 contains 12 residues. The CDR3 bases are TGCGCCAGCAGCCAAGGGCAGGATGGGCAGTTCTTC. Its protein product is CASSQGQDGQFF.

The table lists this clonotype with a few counts. The V call is TRBV7-9, the J call TRBJ2-1; 8 nucleotides agree with TRBD2. The length of the CDR3 is 17 residues. Trimming took 1 base from V and 6 from J; bases not matched to a gene: 11. Germline CDR1 and CDR2: SEHNR and FQNEAQ (reference sequence). The CDR3 DNA is TGTGCCAGCAGCTTAGTTCTCGCGGCGGGGGGAGGCAATGAGCAGTTCTTC. Translated: CASSLVLAAGGGNEQFF. The full variable domain, its missing parts supplied by reference TRBV7-9 and TRBJ2-1, is DTGVSQNPRHKITKRGQNVTFRCDPISEHNRLYWYRQTLGQGPEFLTYFQNEAQLEKSRLLSDRFSAERPKGSFSTLEIQRTEQGDSAMYLCASSLVLAAGGGNEQFFGPGTRLTVL.

This clonotype was detected a few times. CDR3 sequence reads: CASSPVGASSYEQYF. CDR3 nucleotide sequence: TGTGCCAGCTCACCGGTGGGTGCTAGCTCCTACGAGCAGTACTTC. The chain links TRBV18 to TRBJ2-7, with D uncertain. The CDR3 runs to 15 residues. V was trimmed by 3 bases and J by 0 bases, leaving 12 bases between them. Germline CDR1 is KGHSH and CDR2 is LQKENI.

For this clonotype: A single base separates this from a much larger clone, so it may be a read error. The V gene is TRBV5-1, the J gene TRBJ1-5; unclear D gene. Trimming took off 4 bases at V and 3 bases at J, with 14 bases between the two ends. Germline V gene sequence: CDR1 SGHRS, CDR2 YFSETQ. This CDR3 is 15 amino acids long. CDR3 region: CASSLEDGYNQPQHF. Here the CDR3 DNA reads TGCGCCAGCAGCCTAGAAGACGGCTACAATCAGCCCCAGCATTTT.

The chain links TRBV15 to TRBJ2-5; maybe TRBD2 (6 bases). V lost 0 bases and J 8 bases, leaving 16 bases between the germline ends. From germline, CDR1 is LNHNV and CDR2 YYDKDF (reference sequence). The CDR3 is 15 residues long. The CDR3 spells CATSRDRQVAVTQYF. The CDR3, as DNA: TGTGCCACCAGCAGAGATCGGCAGGTAGCGGTTACCCAGTACTTC. The full variable domain, completed using reference TRBV15 and TRBJ2-5, is DAMVIQNPRYQVTQFGKPVTLSCSQTLNHNVMYWYQQKSSQAPKLLFHYYDKDFNNEADTPDNFQSRRPNTSFCFLDIRSPGLGDTAMYLCATSRDRQVAVTQYFGPGTRLLVL.

This clonotype was counted only a few times. The chain couples TRBV3-1 to TRBJ1-4; TRBD1 is a possible D gene (5 bases). The V gene lost 4 bases and the J gene lost 10 bases, with 13 bases spanning the gap. This CDR3 spans 13 amino acids. The germline CDR1 and CDR2 sequences are LGHDT and YNNKEL (reference sequence). The CDR3 DNA sequence: TGTGCCAGCAGCCCCCGACCTGGGGGAAAACTGTTTTTT. Translated, it gives CASSPRPGGKLFF. Full variable domain (outside the CDR3, taken from reference TRBV3-1 and TRBJ1-4): DTAVSQTPKYLVTQMGNDKSIKCEQNLGHDTMYWYKQDSKKFLKIMFSYNNKELIINETVPNRFSPKSPDKAHLNLHINSLELGDSAVYFCASSPRPGGKLFFGSGTQLSVL.

This clonotype was picked up a small number of times. A junction boundary mismatches the germline segment, possibly from a read error. This sequence joins TRBV6-1 and TRBJ2-7, with 11 bases that match TRBD2. Germline CDR1 MNHNS, CDR2 SASEGT. CDR3 length: 16 residues. CDR3 coding DNA: TGTGCCAGCAGTGAAAACAGTCCGAGGACTAGCGGGCGCACTGACTTC. This sequence encodes CASSENSPRTSGRTDF.

This clonotype has ten or more counts. This chain uses TRBV7-9 with TRBJ2-7; tentatively, D is TRBD2 (5 bases). V dropped 5 bases and J dropped 7 bases, with 21 bases sitting between them. The CDR3 consists of 15 residues. CDR1 SEHNR and CDR2 FQNEAQ come from the germline V gene (reference sequence). CDR3 amino acids: CASSPPRSGGLEQYF. CDR3 nucleotides: TGTGCCAGCAGCCCCCCCCGAAGCGGCGGGTTGGAGCAGTACTTC.

This clonotype was observed a handful of times. The chain uses TRBV5-1 and TRBJ1-6; TRBD1 aligns across 8 bases. Germline CDR1 reads SGHRS; CDR2 reads YFSETQ. The V gene end was trimmed by 3 bases and the J gene end by 7 bases; junction bases not matched to a gene: 9. The CDR3 is 16 amino acids. The CDR3 DNA reads TGCGCCAGCAGCTCAAAACCAGGGACAGGCAATTCACCCCTCCACTTT. Its translation: CASSSKPGTGNSPLHF.